The source of this T cell receptor (beta chain) is a study of blood T cell repertoires in COVID-19. Study-wide background: The United States, Italy and Spain provided the acute and convalescent COVID-19 samples.

Losses at the gene ends were 11 bases for V and 5 bases for J; bases not matched to a gene: 6. The CDR3 contains 11 residues. TCRdb's table, derived via immunoSEQ multiplex PCR, lists solely in-frame clones and lacks some. Of hundreds of thousands of clones listed, more than 70% are singletons. The receptor's source is an elderly woman with acute or convalescent COVID-19. What was sequenced was peripheral blood. The chain combines TRBV12-3 or TRBV12-4 with TRBJ2-7, with 7 bases lining up with TRBD2. The DNA of the CDR3 is TGTGCCCTTTGGGGAGGGAACGAGCAGTACTTC. This encodes CALWGGNEQYF.